One sample yielded the 17 T cell receptor beta chains listed below, sequenced in a study of long-term antiretroviral therapy in people with HIV. Assay version v3.0 of immunoSEQ was used, and it was run at survey level. Here immunoSEQ multiplex PCR was the method, and the copy in TCRdb shows in-frame clones only, minus some. The profile covers more than 10,000 clones, with 77% appearing a single time and under 25% taken by the ten largest. The material sequenced was unsorted PBMCs, taken 0.5 years before starting antiretroviral therapy. The receptors shown here come from a woman in her 40s with HIV.

The rearrangement joins TRBV10-3 to TRBJ1-1; D might be TRBD1 (6 bases). The CDR3 has 14 amino acids. The germline V and J ends were trimmed by 6 bases and 4 bases, with 15 bases remaining between them. CDR1 and CDR2 from the germline V gene are ENHRY and SYGVKD. In nucleotides, the CDR3 is TGTGCCATCAGCCCCTCCCAGGGGAGCACTGAAGCTTTCTTT. Its protein is CAISPSQGSTEAFF.

The J gene is TRBJ2-5, the V gene TRBV27; no reliable D call. Germline V gene data show CDR1 as MNHEY and CDR2 as SMNVEV (reference sequence). The CDR3 length is 16 residues. V was clipped by 0 bases and J by 4 bases, with 15 bases between them. CDR3 in amino acids: CASSLSRGSSPETQYF. The CDR3 DNA reads as TGTGCCAGCAGTTTATCTCGTGGGTCGTCTCCAGAGACCCAGTACTTC.

The chain couples TRBV7-9 to TRBJ2-1; weak D call: TRBD1 (7 bases). CDR1 SEHNR and CDR2 FQNEAQ come from the germline V gene (reference sequence). The CDR3 is 15 residues long. The V end lost 10 bases, the J end lost 4 bases, and 20 bases lay between the germline ends. CDR3 amino acids: CAIFDIQGTYNEQFF. CDR3 sequence (DNA): TGTGCCATCTTCGATATACAGGGGACTTACAATGAGCAGTTCTTC.

V gene TRBV5-5 combines with J gene TRBJ1-4; possible D gene TRBD1, 5 bases. The V end lost 1 base, the J end lost 8 bases, and 18 bases lay between the germline ends. CDR1 SGHKS and CDR2 YYEKEE come from the germline V gene (reference sequence). The CDR3 extends over 16 amino acids. The CDR3 nucleotides are TGTGCCAGCAGCTTGAGGGCGGGCGCGCAGGGCGAAAAACTGTTTTTT. It translates to CASSLRAGAQGEKLFF.

The chain joins TRBV19 to TRBJ1-2, with TRBD1 identical over 10 bases. Germline V gene lookup returns CDR1 LNHDA and CDR2 SQIVND (reference sequence). V trimming: 8 bases; J trimming: 7 bases; junction bases outside the gene matches: 13. The CDR3 spans 15 residues. The CDR3 protein is CASFARQGARAGYTF. CDR3 DNA sequence: TGTGCCAGTTTCGCCCGACAGGGGGCGCGTGCTGGCTACACCTTC.

In DNA, the CDR3 is TGCGCCACCCGGGACAGAAACACCGGGGAGCTGTTTTTT. This sequence encodes CATRDRNTGELFF. The chain combines TRBV5-1 with TRBJ2-2; TRBD1 aligns across 7 bases. CDR1 and CDR2 (germline): SGHRS, YFSETQ. This CDR3 contains 13 residues. The V segment lost 9 bases and the J segment 2 bases; nucleotides outside the gene matches: 4.

In this sample, this clone turned up once. The chain has TRBV5-4 and TRBJ2-7; 7 nucleotides match TRBD2. V shed 3 bases, J shed 3 bases, and the junction held 9 bases outside the gene matches. The CDR3 length is 15 residues. Germline V gene lookup returns CDR1 SGHNT and CDR2 YYREEE (reference sequence). CDR3 amino acids: CASSSTRGVGYEQYF. Here the CDR3 DNA reads TGTGCCAGCAGCTCTACCCGGGGGGTCGGCTACGAGCAGTACTTC.

The chain joins TRBV12-5 to TRBJ2-5, with D uncertain. Germline CDR1 reads LGHNT; CDR2 reads FRNRAP. The CDR3 has 16 amino acids. Trimming cost V 0 bases and J 4 bases, with 15 bases left between them. The CDR3: CASGLVVALAGETQYF. Written as DNA, the CDR3 is TGTGCTAGTGGTTTGGTGGTTGCCCTCGCAGGAGAGACCCAGTACTTC.

This chain links TRBV6-5 with TRBJ1-1; the match to TRBD1 covers 7 bases. The CDR3 is made up of 15 amino acids. V lost 6 bases to trimming and J lost 5 bases; unmatched junction nucleotides: 12. The germline V gene has CDR1 MNHEY and CDR2 SVGAGI. The CDR3 spells CASSRRTGVRTEAFF. CDR3 bases: TGTGCCAGCAGCCGCAGGACAGGTGTAAGAACTGAAGCTTTCTTT.

The chain has TRBV2 and TRBJ2-7; 8 bases agree with TRBD1. V dropped 7 bases and J dropped 4; count of bases not matched to a gene: 6. CDR1 and CDR2 from the germline V gene are SNHLY and FYNNEI. The CDR3 loop spans 13 amino acids. CDR3 sequence: CASINRGFYEQYF. The CDR3, as DNA: TGTGCCAGCATTAACAGGGGGTTTTACGAGCAGTACTTC.

This clone appeared a few times. The chain combines TRBV21-1 with TRBJ1-5; TRBD1, as called in the table, went unchecked against the DNA. TRBV21-1 is labeled a pseudogene. The CDR3 has 16 amino acids. The CDR3 loop reads CASSKAPGQGHQPQHF. DNA of the CDR3: TGTGCCAGCAGCAAAGCTCCGGGACAGGGACACCAGCCCCAGCATTTT.

The chain links TRBV14 to TRBJ1-4, with TRBD1 matching over 7 bases. Trimming took 0 bases from V and 5 from J; bases not matched to a gene: 6. Germline V gene data show CDR1 as SGHDN and CDR2 as FVKESK. The CDR3 loop spans 16 amino acids. The CDR3 loop is CASSQDRGQLNEKLFF. The CDR3 bases are TGTGCCAGCAGCCAAGATCGGGGACAGCTGAATGAAAAACTGTTTTTT.

This clone came up a few times. The rearrangement uses TRBV18 and TRBJ2-7; TRBD2 is a possible D gene (5 bases). V was pared by 4 bases and J by 5 bases, with 27 bases between. The germline gives CDR1 KGHSH, CDR2 LQKENI. This CDR3 has 18 amino acids. The CDR3 is CASSHTISNMDGSNEQYF. The CDR3 region has the DNA TGTGCCAGCTCACACACAATATCGAATATGGATGGGAGCAACGAGCAGTACTTC.

This clone was recorded a few times. CDR3 coding DNA: TGCGCCAGCAGCTTGGCGGGACAGGCCTCCTACGAGCAGTACTTC. Translating it yields CASSLAGQASYEQYF. This rearrangement joins TRBV5-1 to TRBJ2-7; 8 bases line up with TRBD1. The V and J ends lost 0 bases and 0 bases, in that order; junction bases with no gene match: 2. The length of the CDR3 is 15 residues. Germline-derived CDR1 and CDR2 are SGHRS and YFSETQ.

In nucleotides, the CDR3 is TGCAGCGTTGAAGTGTTAGGGTACGAGCAGTACTTC. It specifies CSVEVLGYEQYF. The chain employs TRBV29-1 and TRBJ2-7; D call uncertain. Trimming took off 1 base at V and 4 bases at J, with 8 bases between the two ends. CDR1 and CDR2 from the germline V gene are SQVTM and ANQGSEA. The CDR3 contains 12 residues.

The chain has TRBV4-1 and TRBJ2-7; 8 bases agree with TRBD1. Trimming at V came to 4 bases and at J to 2 bases, leaving 7 bases not matched to a gene. Germline loops: CDR1 MGHRA, CDR2 YSYEKL. The CDR3 has 15 amino acids. CDR3 loop: CASSPGTGLTYEQYF. The CDR3 bases are TGCGCCAGCAGCCCCGGGACAGGACTTACCTACGAGCAGTACTTC.

The V gene is TRBV30, the J gene TRBJ1-1; D remains ambiguous. Per germline, CDR1 GTSNPN and CDR2 SVGIG (reference sequence). V shed 0 bases and J shed 1 base, with 9 bases lying between them. The CDR3 length is 14 residues. The CDR3 spells CAWSVYTGNTEAFF. The CDR3 DNA sequence: TGTGCCTGGAGTGTCTACACTGGGAACACTGAAGCTTTCTTT.